These 6 T cell receptor beta chains share one sample of origin, sequenced in a study of tumor-infiltrating lymphocytes in primary liver carcinoma. Making TCR beta cDNA involved approximately 530 ng total RNA and a constant-region primer. What produced the TCR beta libraries was three nested multiplex PCR rounds using slightly modified ARM-PCR. TRBV1-TRBV30 forward and Cbeta reverse primers drove the first two roughly 11-cycle rounds. Using its own MiXCR run on the multiplex PCR reads, TCRdb lists one record per CDR3 protein. The sample holds about 35,000 distinct CDR3 sequences, less than 85% seen once. RNA and DNA were co-extracted from roughly 20-30 mg of unsorted bulk tissue. What was sequenced was liver tumor tissue from sampling region 4. Subset meaning: tumor region T4, right-lateral pole. The receptors shown here come from a man in his forties with primary liver carcinoma and hepatitis B virus infection.

Concerning this clonotype: This CDR3 fails to terminate in the conserved phenylalanine or tryptophan, so it likely reflects a read error. The rearrangement uses TRBV4-1 and TRBJ2-6; either TRBD1 or TRBD2 may supply D (5 bases each). There are 16 residues in the CDR3. Per germline, CDR1 MGHRA and CDR2 YSYEKL. The CDR3 sequence is CACSQDQDSGANVLTY. DNA for the CDR3: TGCGCCTGCAGCCAAGATCAGGACTCTGGGGCCAACGTACTGACTTAC.

This clonotype qualifies as medium-sized. J is TRBJ2-3 and V is TRBV7-9; 13 bases fit TRBD2. CDR1 and CDR2 (germline): SEHNR, FQNEAQ (reference sequence). V shed 4 bases and J 4 bases; nucleotides not matched to a gene: 5. The CDR3 contains 16 residues. In nucleotides, the CDR3 is TGTGCCAGCAGCTCCTGGACTAGCGGGAGCCCAGATACGCAGTATTTT. Translated: CASSSWTSGSPDTQYF.

On this clonotype: Relative to the germline gene, one junction end is altered; a read error may explain this. This chain connects TRBV18 to TRBJ1-1; a possible D gene is TRBD1 (5 bases). Looked up from germline, CDR1 is KGHSH and CDR2 is LQKENI. The CDR3 covers 12 residues. Here the CDR3 reads CARSPGWTEAFF. CDR3 coding DNA: TGTGCCAGGTCACCAGGGTGGACTGAAGCCTTCTTT.

V and J are TRBV6-2 or TRBV6-3 and TRBJ2-7; D not resolved. V lost 11 bases and J lost 4, with 21 bases in between. The CDR3 runs 14 residues. Germline CDR1 is MNHEY and CDR2 is SVGEGT. In DNA, the CDR3 is TGTGCCTGCAACGACGTCAAGGGAAAGTACGAGCAGTACTTC. Protein product: CACNDVKGKYEQYF.

The chain is built from TRBV29-1 and TRBJ2-7, with D perhaps being TRBD1 or TRBD2 (5 bases each). The CDR3 runs to 16 residues. The V and J ends lost 6 bases and 1 base respectively, with 22 bases between them. Per germline, CDR1 SQVTM and CDR2 ANQGSEA. This CDR3 is CSVMTSGTGTSYEQYF. In nucleotides, the CDR3 is TGCAGCGTCATGACATCCGGGACCGGCACTTCCTACGAGCAGTACTTC.

As regards this clonotype: A much larger clone differs by one base, so this may be a read error. The V and J genes are TRBV20-1 and TRBJ2-7; TRBD2 matches at 9 bases. CDR1 DFQATT and CDR2 SNEGSKA come from the germline V gene (reference sequence). The CDR3 has 14 residues. The junction had 7 bases not matched to a gene; V was cut back by 1 base and J by 6 bases. The CDR3 loop reads CSARVASGNTEQYF. DNA for the CDR3: TGCAGTGCTAGAGTTGCTAGCGGGAACACCGAGCAGTACTTC.